This T cell receptor beta chain was captured in a study of T cell repertoires in cytomegalovirus infection. Study summary: HLA-B-restricted CMV epitopes that are well studied were used alongside recently identified HLA-C-restricted ones. A matching HLA type, together with CMV infection, was signaled by public TCR beta signatures.

V was clipped by 4 bases and J by 6 bases, with 24 bases between them. CDR1 is LNHNV and CDR2 is YYDKDF in the germline V gene (reference sequence). This CDR3 spans 18 amino acids. Comments on this clonotype: What it binds is unknown.

TCRdb passed the reads through MiXCR, listing each CDR3 protein once. The repertoire holds around 230,000 distinct CDR3 sequences, 30% to 45% seen once, with 55% to 70% in the top ten. The J gene is TRBJ2-2, the V gene TRBV15; D possibly corresponds to TRBD2 (6 bases). The sequences come from CD8+ T cells from cultured PBMCs, collected from culture after CMV antigen stimulation. This TCR came from a human donor in good health (CMV status not recorded). Some clones in this sample may be carry-over from other donors' samples. CDR3 DNA sequence: TGTGCCACCAGCAAGAAACTCGGGAGAGCCCTCGGGCCCGGGGAGCTGTTTTTT. Translated, it gives CATSKKLGRALGPGELFF.